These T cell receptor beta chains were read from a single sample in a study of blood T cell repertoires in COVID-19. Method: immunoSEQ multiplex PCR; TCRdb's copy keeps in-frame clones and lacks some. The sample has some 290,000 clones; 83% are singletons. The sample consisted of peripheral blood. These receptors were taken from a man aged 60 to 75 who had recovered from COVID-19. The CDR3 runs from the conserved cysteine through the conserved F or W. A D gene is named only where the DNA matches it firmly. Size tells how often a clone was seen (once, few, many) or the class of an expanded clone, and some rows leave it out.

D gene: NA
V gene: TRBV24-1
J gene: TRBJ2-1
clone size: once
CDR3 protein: CATRTGNEQFF
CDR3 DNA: TGTGCCACCAGGACTGGGAATGAGCAGTTCTTC

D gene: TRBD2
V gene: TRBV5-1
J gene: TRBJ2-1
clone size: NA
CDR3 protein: CASRVVGGIIVNEQFF
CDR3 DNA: TGCGCCAGCAGGGTAGTGGGGGGGATAATAGTGAATGAGCAGTTCTTC

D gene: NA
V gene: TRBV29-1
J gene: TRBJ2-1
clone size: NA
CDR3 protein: CSVEPRPTQFF
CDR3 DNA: TGCAGCGTTGAGCCCAGGCCCACGCAGTTCTTC

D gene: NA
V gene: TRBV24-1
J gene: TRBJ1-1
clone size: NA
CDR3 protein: CATLIWQDTEAFF
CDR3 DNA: TGTGCCACCCTTATTTGGCAGGACACTGAAGCTTTCTTT

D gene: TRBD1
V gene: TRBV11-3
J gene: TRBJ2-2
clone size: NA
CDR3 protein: CASSQGVVDTGELFF
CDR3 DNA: TGTGCCAGCAGCCAGGGGGTCGTCGACACCGGGGAGCTGTTTTTT

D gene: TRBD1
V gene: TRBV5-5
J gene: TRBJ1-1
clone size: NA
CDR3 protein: CASRRTGDGEAFF
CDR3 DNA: TGTGCCAGCCGGAGGACAGGGGATGGCGAAGCTTTCTTT

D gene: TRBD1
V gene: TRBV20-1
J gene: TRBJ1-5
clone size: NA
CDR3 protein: CSASRGTGGAGNQPQHF
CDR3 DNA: TGCAGTGCTAGTCGGGGGACAGGGGGCGCAGGCAATCAGCCCCAGCATTTT

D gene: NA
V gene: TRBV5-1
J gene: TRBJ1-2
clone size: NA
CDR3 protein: CASSRADSNYGYTF
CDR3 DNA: TGCGCCAGCAGTCGTGCTGACAGTAACTATGGCTACACCTTC

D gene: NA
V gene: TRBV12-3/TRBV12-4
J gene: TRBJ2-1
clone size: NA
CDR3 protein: CASSLNLGAEQFF
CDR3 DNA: TGTGCCAGCAGTTTAAATTTGGGGGCAGAGCAGTTCTTC

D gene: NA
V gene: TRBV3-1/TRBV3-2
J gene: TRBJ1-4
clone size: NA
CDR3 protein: CASSQVTGFNEKLFF
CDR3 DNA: TGTGCCAGCAGCCAAGTGACAGGATTTAATGAAAAACTGTTTTTT

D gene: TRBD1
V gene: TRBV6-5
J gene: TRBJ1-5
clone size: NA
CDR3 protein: CASRAGTGVRQPQHF
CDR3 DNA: TGTGCCAGCAGAGCTGGGACAGGGGTGAGGCAGCCCCAGCATTTT

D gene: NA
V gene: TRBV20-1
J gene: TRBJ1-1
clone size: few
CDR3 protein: CSARPGAGAFF
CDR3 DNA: TGCAGTGCTAGGCCGGGAGCTGGAGCTTTCTTT

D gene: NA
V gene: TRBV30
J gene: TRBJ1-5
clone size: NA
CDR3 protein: CAWSTGAPSNQPQHF
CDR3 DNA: TGTGCCTGGTCGACAGGAGCCCCTAGCAATCAGCCCCAGCATTTT

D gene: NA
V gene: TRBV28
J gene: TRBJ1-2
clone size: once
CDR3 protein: CASSPRGRSGYTF
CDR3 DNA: TGTGCCAGCAGTCCGCGGGGGAGGAGTGGCTACACCTTC

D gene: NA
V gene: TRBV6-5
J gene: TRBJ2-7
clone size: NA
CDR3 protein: CASRDNRATREQYF
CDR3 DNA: TGTGCCAGCCGCGATAACAGGGCCACGAGGGAGCAGTACTTC

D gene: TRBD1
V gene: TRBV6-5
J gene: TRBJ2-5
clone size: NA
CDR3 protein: CASSFLGTAQETQYF
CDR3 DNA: TGTGCCAGCAGTTTTCTAGGGACAGCCCAAGAGACCCAGTACTTC

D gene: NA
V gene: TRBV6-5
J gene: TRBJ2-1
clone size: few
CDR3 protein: CASSPFVRNEQFF
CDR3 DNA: TGTGCCAGCAGCCCCTTCGTCCGCAATGAGCAGTTCTTC

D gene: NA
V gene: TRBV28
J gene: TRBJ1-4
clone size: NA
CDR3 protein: CASSLLEPNEKLFF
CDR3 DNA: TGTGCCAGCAGTTTATTAGAACCTAATGAAAAACTGTTTTTT

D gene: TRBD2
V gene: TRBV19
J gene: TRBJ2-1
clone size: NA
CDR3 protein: CASSSGVAGGGEQFF
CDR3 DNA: TGTGCCAGTAGTAGCGGGGTAGCGGGAGGTGGTGAGCAGTTCTTC

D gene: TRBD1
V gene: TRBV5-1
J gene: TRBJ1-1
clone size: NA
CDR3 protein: CASSLGAGQGNTEAFF
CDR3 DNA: TGCGCCAGCAGCCTCGGGGCTGGACAGGGGAACACTGAAGCTTTCTTT

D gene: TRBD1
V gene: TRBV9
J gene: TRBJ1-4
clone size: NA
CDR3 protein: CASRTNRGEKLFF
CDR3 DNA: TGTGCCAGCAGGACTAACAGGGGGGAAAAACTGTTTTTT

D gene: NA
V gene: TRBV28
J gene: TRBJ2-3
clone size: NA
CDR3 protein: CASSLVPDTQYF
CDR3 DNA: TGTGCCAGCAGTCTAGTCCCAGATACGCAGTATTTT

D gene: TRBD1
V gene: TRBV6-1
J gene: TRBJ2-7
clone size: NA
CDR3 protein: CASSVITGGDTYEQYF
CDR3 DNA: TGTGCCAGCAGTGTGATCACAGGGGGTGATACCTACGAGCAGTACTTC

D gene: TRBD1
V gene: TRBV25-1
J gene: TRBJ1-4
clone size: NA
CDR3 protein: CASSDPGQGTEKLFF
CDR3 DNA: TGTGCCAGCAGTGATCCGGGACAGGGGACTGAAAAACTGTTTTTT

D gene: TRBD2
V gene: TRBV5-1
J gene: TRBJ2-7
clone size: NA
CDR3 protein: CASSSGLAGNYEQYF
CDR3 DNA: TGCGCCAGCAGCTCGGGACTAGCGGGGAATTACGAGCAGTACTTC

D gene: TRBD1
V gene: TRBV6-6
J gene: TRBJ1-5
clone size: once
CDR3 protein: CASIGSGTGGGRPQHF
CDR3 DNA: TGTGCCAGCATTGGATCTGGGACAGGGGGAGGAAGGCCCCAGCATTTT

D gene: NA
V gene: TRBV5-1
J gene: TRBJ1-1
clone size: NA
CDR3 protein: CASSPQGSNTEAFF
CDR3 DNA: TGCGCCAGCAGCCCTCAGGGGAGTAACACTGAAGCTTTCTTT

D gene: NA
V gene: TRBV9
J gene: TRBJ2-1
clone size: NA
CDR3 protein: CASSVVGGGEQFF
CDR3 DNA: TGTGCCAGCAGCGTAGTGGGGGGAGGCGAGCAGTTCTTC

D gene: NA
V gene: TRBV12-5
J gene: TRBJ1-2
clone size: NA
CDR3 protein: CASQVNYGCTF
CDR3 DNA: NA

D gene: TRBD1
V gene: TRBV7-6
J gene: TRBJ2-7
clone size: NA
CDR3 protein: CASSQLGGTGANEQYF
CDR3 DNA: TGTGCCAGCAGCCAATTAGGCGGGACAGGGGCCAACGAGCAGTACTTC

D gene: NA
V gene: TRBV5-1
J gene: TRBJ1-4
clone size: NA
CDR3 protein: CASSHKAGGEVFF
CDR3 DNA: TGCGCCAGCAGCCACAAGGCGGGGGGTGAGGTGTTTTTT

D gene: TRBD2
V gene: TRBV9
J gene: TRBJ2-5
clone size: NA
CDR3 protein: CASSPGTSGFQETQYF
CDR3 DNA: TGTGCCAGCAGCCCCGGGACTAGCGGATTCCAAGAGACCCAGTACTTC

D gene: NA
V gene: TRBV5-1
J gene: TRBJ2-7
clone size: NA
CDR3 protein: CASMVDFSYEQYF
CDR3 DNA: TGCGCCAGCATGGTGGACTTCTCCTACGAGCAGTACTTC

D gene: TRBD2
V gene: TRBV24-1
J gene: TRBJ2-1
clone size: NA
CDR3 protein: CATSDPGTSGLGEQFF
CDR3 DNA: TGTGCCACCAGTGACCCCGGGACTAGCGGGTTGGGTGAGCAGTTCTTC

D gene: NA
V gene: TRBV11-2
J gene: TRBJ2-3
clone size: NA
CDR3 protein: CASSLLTGGASTDTQYF
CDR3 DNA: TGTGCCAGCAGCTTATTAACGGGCGGGGCTAGCACAGATACGCAGTATTTT

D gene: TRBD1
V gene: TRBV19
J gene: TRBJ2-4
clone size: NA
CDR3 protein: CASRGQGVEIAKNIQYF
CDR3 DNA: TGTGCCAGTAGAGGGCAGGGGGTGGAGATAGCCAAAAACATTCAGTACTTC

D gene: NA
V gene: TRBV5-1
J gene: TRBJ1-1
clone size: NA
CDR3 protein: CASSSQGTWNTEAFF
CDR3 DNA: TGCGCCAGCAGCTCCCAGGGGACATGGAACACTGAAGCTTTCTTT

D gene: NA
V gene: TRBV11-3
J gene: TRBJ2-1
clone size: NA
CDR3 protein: CASSSAGSSYNEQFF
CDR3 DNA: TGTGCCAGCAGCTCAGCGGGCAGCTCCTACAATGAGCAGTTCTTC

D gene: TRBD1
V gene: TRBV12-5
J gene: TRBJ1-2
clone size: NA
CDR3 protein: CASGFGTANYGYTF
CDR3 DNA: TGTGCTAGTGGTTTTGGGACAGCTAACTATGGCTACACCTTC

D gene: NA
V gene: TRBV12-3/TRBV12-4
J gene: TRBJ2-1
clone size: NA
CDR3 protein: CASRNTGVQEQFF
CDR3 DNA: TGTGCCAGCAGGAATACGGGGGTACAGGAGCAGTTCTTC

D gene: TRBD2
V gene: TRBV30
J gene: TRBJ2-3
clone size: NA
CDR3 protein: CAWRAGSGGDTQYF
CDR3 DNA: TGTGCCTGGAGGGCAGGTAGCGGGGGTGATACGCAGTATTTT

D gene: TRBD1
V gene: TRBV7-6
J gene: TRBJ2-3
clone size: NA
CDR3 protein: CASSRLPQGAGDTQYF
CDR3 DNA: TGTGCCAGCAGCCGACTCCCACAGGGGGCAGGAGATACGCAGTATTTT

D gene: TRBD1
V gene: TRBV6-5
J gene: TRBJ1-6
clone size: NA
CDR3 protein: CASRGTGKNSPLHF
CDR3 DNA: TGTGCCAGCAGGGGGACAGGAAAAAATTCACCCCTCCACTTT

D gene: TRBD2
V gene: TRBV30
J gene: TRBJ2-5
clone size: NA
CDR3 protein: CAWSVGLAGGGRETQYF
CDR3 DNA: TGTGCCTGGAGTGTTGGTCTAGCGGGAGGTGGGAGGGAGACCCAGTACTTC

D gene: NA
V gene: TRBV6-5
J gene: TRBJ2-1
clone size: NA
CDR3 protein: CASSRARSSYNEQFF
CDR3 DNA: TGTGCCAGCAGCCGAGCTCGGAGCTCCTACAATGAGCAGTTCTTC

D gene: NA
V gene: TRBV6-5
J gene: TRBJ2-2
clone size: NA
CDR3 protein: CASSYGGAGMDGELFF
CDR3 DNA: TGTGCCAGCAGTTACGGGGGCGCTGGAATGGACGGGGAGCTGTTTTTT

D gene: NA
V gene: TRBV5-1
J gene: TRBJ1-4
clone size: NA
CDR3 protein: CASSLGDLRGNEKLFF
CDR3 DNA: TGCGCCAGCAGCTTAGGAGACCTGAGGGGGAATGAAAAACTGTTTTTT

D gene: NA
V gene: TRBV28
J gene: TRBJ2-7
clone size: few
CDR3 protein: CASSFGQKEQYF
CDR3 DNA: TGTGCCAGCAGTTTTGGCCAGAAAGAGCAGTACTTC

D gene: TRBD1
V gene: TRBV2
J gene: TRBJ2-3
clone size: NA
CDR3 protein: CATRGRDRAGSQYF
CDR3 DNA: TGTGCCACCCGCGGACGGGACAGGGCCGGGTCGCAGTATTTT

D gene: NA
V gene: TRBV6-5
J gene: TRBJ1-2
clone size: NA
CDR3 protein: CASRLDSAGGYTF
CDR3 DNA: TGTGCCAGCAGGTTAGACAGCGCGGGGGGCTACACCTTC

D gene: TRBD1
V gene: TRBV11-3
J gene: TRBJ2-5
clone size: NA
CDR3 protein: CASSPGKGAGETQYF
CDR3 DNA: TGTGCCAGCAGCCCCGGAAAGGGGGCCGGAGAGACCCAGTACTTC

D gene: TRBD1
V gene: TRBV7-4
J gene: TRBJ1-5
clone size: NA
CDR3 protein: CASSGKDRGNQPQHF
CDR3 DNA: TGTGCCAGCAGCGGAAAGGACAGGGGAAATCAGCCCCAGCATTTT

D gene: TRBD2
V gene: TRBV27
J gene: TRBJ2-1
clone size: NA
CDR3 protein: CASRSDSGRARNEQFF
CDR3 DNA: TGTGCCAGCAGATCTGATAGCGGGAGGGCCCGAAATGAGCAGTTCTTC

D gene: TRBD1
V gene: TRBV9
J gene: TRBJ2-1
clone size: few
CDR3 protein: CASSVGQGAMRPYNEQFF
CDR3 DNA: TGTGCCAGCAGCGTCGGCCAGGGGGCTATGCGCCCATACAATGAGCAGTTCTTC

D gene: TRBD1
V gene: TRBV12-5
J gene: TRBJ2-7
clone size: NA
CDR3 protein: CASGAGTGGYYEQYF
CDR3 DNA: TGTGCTAGTGGCGCAGGGACAGGGGGATATTACGAGCAGTACTTC